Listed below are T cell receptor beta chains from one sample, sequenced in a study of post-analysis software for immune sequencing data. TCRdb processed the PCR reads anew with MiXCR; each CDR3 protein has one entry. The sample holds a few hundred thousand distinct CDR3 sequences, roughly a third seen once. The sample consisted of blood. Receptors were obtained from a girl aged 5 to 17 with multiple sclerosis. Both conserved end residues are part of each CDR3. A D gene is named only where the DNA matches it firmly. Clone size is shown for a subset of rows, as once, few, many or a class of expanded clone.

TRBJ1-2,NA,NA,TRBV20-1,TGCAGTGCTAGAAAATTACAGGGTTTGGTCGATGGCTACACCTTC,CSARKLQGLVDGYTF
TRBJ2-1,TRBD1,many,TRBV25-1,TGTGCCAGCAGTGGGGACCGGACAGGGGGGGGCAATGAGCAGTTCTTC,CASSGDRTGGGNEQFF
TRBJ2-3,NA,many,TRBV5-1,TGCGCCAGCAGCTTGAGACAGAGCACAGATACGCAGTATTTT,CASSLRQSTDTQYF
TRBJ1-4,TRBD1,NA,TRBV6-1,TGTGCCGGCAGTAAGGGGGCCACCGGAGAAAAACTGTTTTTT,CAGSKGATGEKLFF
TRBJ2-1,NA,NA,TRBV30,TGTGCCTGGAGTATCGGGGCCGGGGAGGCAGGCAATGAGCAGTTCTTC,CAWSIGAGEAGNEQFF
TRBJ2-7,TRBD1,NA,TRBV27,TGTGCCAGCAGAACAGGGGGCAACGAGCAGTACTTC,CASRTGGNEQYF
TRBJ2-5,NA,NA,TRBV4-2,TGTGCCAGCAGCCGAGGAACCCTGGGTGTGACCCAGTACTTC,CASSRGTLGVTQYF
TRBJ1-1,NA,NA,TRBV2,TGTGCCAGCAGCGGCAGGCCCAGCACTGAAGCTTTCTTT,CASSGRPSTEAFF
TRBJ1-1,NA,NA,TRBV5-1,TGCGCCAGCAGCCATCAGGGGTTCACTGAAGCTTTCTTT,CASSHQGFTEAFF
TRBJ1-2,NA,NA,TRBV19,TGTGCCAGTACCTTCCGGGCCCAAAAGGCGGGCGGCTACACCTTC,CASTFRAQKAGGYTF